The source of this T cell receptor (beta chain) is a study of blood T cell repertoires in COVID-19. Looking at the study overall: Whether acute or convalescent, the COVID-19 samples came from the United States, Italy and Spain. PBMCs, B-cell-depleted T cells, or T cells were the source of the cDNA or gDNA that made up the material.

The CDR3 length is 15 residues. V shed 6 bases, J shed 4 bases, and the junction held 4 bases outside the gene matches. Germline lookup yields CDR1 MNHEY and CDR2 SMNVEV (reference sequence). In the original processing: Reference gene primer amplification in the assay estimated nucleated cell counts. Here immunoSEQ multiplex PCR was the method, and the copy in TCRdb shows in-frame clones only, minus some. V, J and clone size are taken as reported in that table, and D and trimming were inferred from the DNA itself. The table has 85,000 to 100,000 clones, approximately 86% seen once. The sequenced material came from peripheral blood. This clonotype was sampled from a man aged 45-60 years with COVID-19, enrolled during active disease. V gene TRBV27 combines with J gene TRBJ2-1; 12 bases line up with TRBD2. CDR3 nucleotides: TGTGCCAGCAGAGGAACTAGCGGGGGGTACAATGAGCAGTTCTTC. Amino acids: CASRGTSGGYNEQFF.